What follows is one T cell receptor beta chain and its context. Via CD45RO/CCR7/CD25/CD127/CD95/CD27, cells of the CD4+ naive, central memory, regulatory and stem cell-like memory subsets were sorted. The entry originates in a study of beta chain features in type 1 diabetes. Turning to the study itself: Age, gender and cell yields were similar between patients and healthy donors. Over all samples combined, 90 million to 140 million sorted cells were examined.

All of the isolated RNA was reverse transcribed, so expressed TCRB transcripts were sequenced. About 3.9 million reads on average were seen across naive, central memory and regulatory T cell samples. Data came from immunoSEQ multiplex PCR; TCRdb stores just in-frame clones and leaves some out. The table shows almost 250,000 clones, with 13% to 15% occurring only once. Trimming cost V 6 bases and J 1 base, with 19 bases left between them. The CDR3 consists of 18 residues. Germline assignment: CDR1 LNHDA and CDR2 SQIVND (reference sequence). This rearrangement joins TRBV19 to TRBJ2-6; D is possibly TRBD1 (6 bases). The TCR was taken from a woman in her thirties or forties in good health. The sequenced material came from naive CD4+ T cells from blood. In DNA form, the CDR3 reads TGTGCCAGTAGCGTCACAGGGATGGGAGAATCTGGGGCCAACGTCCTGACTTTC. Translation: CASSVTGMGESGANVLTF.